The following is a T cell receptor beta chain sequence with its context. CDR3 length: 13 residues. Trimming cost V 0 bases and J 4 bases, with 4 bases left between them. Germline CDR1 and CDR2: SEHNR and FQNEAQ (reference sequence). The data were obtained in a study of blood T cell repertoires in COVID-19. At the level of the study: Sites across the United States, Italy and Spain contributed samples from acute and convalescent COVID-19. In each case, the material was cDNA or gDNA derived from T cells, B-cell-depleted T cells, or PBMCs.

Authors' methods: The assay estimated nucleated cells by amplifying reference gene primers. Sequencing used immunoSEQ multiplex PCR; TCRdb keeps in-frame clones, though not all of them. That table supplies the V and J calls and clone size; D and trimming were determined from the DNA. The sample lists around 62,000 clones, approximately 87% seen once, with about 1.2% in the top ten. Material: peripheral blood. The receptor comes from a woman in her sixties with acute or convalescent COVID-19. V gene TRBV7-9 combines with J gene TRBJ1-5, with D uncertain. The CDR3 loop reads CASSLAENQPQHF. As DNA, the CDR3 is TGTGCCAGCAGCTTAGCGGAGAATCAGCCCCAGCATTTT.